This TCR beta chain was retrieved from a study of control samples from healthy donors and cancer patients. Using immunoSEQ multiplex PCR, the repertoire was profiled, and TCRdb retains in-frame clones only, with some absent. The table includes about 150,000 clones, 90% to 95% detected once. Germline CDR1 and CDR2: MNHEY and SMNVEV (reference sequence). The CDR3 runs to 14 residues. Trimming took off 6 bases at V and 4 bases at J, with 15 bases between the two ends. What was sequenced was blood. This TCR was sampled from a man younger than 35 in good health. The chain recombines TRBV27 with TRBJ2-5; the D gene is possibly TRBD1 (5 bases). The CDR3 nucleotides are TGTGCCAGCAGGCCCCAGGGTATCCGAGAGACCCAGTACTTC. Protein sequence: CASRPQGIRETQYF.